The T cell receptor (beta chain) described here comes from a study of regulatory T cells in long-lasting Graves disease. Study-wide context: Graves' disease counted as persistent after over 5 years of antithyroid drugs with positive TSH receptor antibodies. Regarding the study as a whole: The study found TRBV28, TRBJ1-2 and TRBJ2-5 favored in persistent disease. Public clonotype sharing was higher in persistent than newly diagnosed patients.

The CDR3 sequence is 15 residues long. After removal of 1 base from V and 7 bases from J, the junction contained 7 bases not matched to a gene. Germline-derived CDR1 and CDR2 are DFQATT and SNEGSKA (reference sequence). A few counts support this clonotype. No antigen is known for it. The time point here: persistent/refractory GD, antithyroid drugs over 5 years with positive TRAb. The authors made the TCR library using RNA they extracted from PBMCs. The TCR beta library used iRepertoire HTBI primers with Arm-PCR amplification of CDR3. As processed by the authors: From all samples, identification returned approximately 15 TRBJ and approximately 67 TRBV segments. TCRdb used MiXCR to reprocess the multiplex PCR reads, holding one entry per CDR3 protein. These V and J calls rely on TCRdb rather than the paper's analysis. The table lists hundreds of thousands of distinct CDR3 sequences, less than 25% of them singletons, with approximately 7.8% in the top ten.

This chain joins TRBV20-1 and TRBJ1-6; 7 bases match TRBD1. Sequenced here: peripheral blood mononuclear cells (PBMCs), sampled when the disease was refractory, from a patient treated with antithyroid drugs. The sequence came from a female donor with Graves disease. The CDR3 region is CSARGPGQLNSPLHF. CDR3 in DNA: TGCAGTGCTAGAGGACCGGGACAGCTCAATTCACCCCTCCACTTT.